This T cell receptor (beta chain) was identified during a study of T cell responses to AZD1222 COVID-19 vaccine (dated by TCRdb to the early 2020s). About the full investigation: A total of under 250 trial participants underwent TCR sequencing, of whom under 220 had received two doses of AZD1222 and around 26 had received two doses of the MenACWY control vaccine. Enrollment into the trials was organized by age into subgroups of 18-55, 56-69 and 70-plus years, and those subgroups contained roughly 140, 27 and 60 TCR-sequenced participants, respectively.

The paper as a whole reports these results and caveats: Reportedly, almost half of the unique spike-specific TCRs recognized epitopes lying outside the regions that are mutated in the B.1.351 and B.1.1.7 variants. Vaccine-associated CD4 TCRs spanned the whole spike protein, with dominant responses in regions 160-218 and 743-854. Most participants were white British and females outnumbered males, and the authors suggested that clonal diversity may have been underestimated. Because no day 14 peak-response samples were available, repertoires were characterized only after the peak T cell response. Conclusions about previously exposed vaccinees are limited, since just a handful of AZD1222 recipients were seropositive for SARS-CoV-2 at baseline. A significant rise in spike-specific TCR breadth and depth was observed after two AZD1222 doses relative to day 0 and relative to MenACWY recipients. The 56-69-year group was small, and its depth increase did not reach significance, likely because of low power.

V loses 0 bases of germline sequence and J loses 0 bases, and the interval between the two ends is 9 bases. The germline V gene (reference sequence) sets CDR1 to SEHNR and CDR2 to FQNEAQ. The CDR3 has 15 amino acids, counting the end cysteine and phenylalanine. Solely the CDR3 DNA is kept, with 45 bases framed from the first base. The CDR3 regions of human TCRbeta chains were subjected to immunosequencing. From the authors' description of their analysis: TCRs in the repertoires were matched against a reference library of SARS-CoV-2-specific TCRs that had been generated with the MIRA antigen-specificity platform. Breadth meant the fraction of unique TCRs that were SARS-CoV-2-associated, whereas depth meant the fraction of total T cells that were SARS-CoV-2-associated. Using the MIRA data, every spike-specific TCR was mapped to the spike region that the TCR reacted to and assigned to either a CD4 or a CD8 class. Log10-transformed breadth and depth values were compared by one-way ANOVA with Sidak's multiple comparisons tests. The clones in this table, taken by TCRdb from immuneACCESS, are in-frame only. Not every clone is retained; where verified, under half of the shortfall comes from an unresolved V gene, and the cause of the rest is unknown. That table supplies the V and J calls and clone size; D and trimming were determined from the DNA. In all, the sample holds 75,000 to 95,000 clones, and approximately 89% of those were seen once. The ten largest account for 5.3% of the sample.

This specimen's time point label, per the study, means: about 28 days (+/-7) after the second vaccine dose. AZD1222 recipients given second doses at about 4 weeks or at about 12 weeks were pooled, since spike-specific TCR depth and breadth were not found to differ between the two schedules. Vaccinee samples were obtained from the UK trials COV001 and COV002, which included a single-blind randomized controlled phase 2/3 trial of AZD1222 (ChAdOx1 nCoV-19) in healthy adults. Trial participant PBMC samples were collected at day 0 and day 28 after the second dose for TCRbeta chain sequencing. As to this clone: Its antigen is still unknown. No qualities accompany the bases; no much larger clone lies one base away.

Rearrangement joined TRBV7-9 to TRBJ2-7, with a tentative D gene TRBD2 over 5 matching bases. The origin of this receptor is an adult who received the AZD1222 COVID-19 vaccine. The source material was peripheral blood, sampled 28 days after the second AZD1222 dose. The DNA sequence is as follows: TGTGCCAGCAGCTTAGCAGTTGGGAGCTCCTACGAGCAGTACTTC. Translated, this gives CASSLAVGSSYEQYF.